The 21 T cell receptor beta chains below were found in one sample sequenced in a study of blood T cell repertoires in COVID-19. The protocol was immunoSEQ multiplex PCR, while the TCRdb copy is restricted to in-frame clones and leaves out a portion. The sample has a few hundred thousand clones, about four fifths seen once; the top ten hold 3% to 4%. The sample was PBMCs or T cells enriched from blood (not recorded which). All receptors derive from a woman in her fifties or sixties who had recovered from COVID-19.

This rearrangement joins TRBV29-1 to TRBJ2-7; D uncertain. V lost 7 bases, J lost 4 bases, and 11 bases lay in between. Per germline, CDR1 SQVTM and CDR2 ANQGSEA. This CDR3 has 11 amino acids. The CDR3 sequence: CSGGLLYEQYF. In nucleotides, the CDR3 is TGCAGCGGGGGTCTATTGTACGAGCAGTACTTC.

In its sample, this clone was seen a few times. The chain recombines TRBV27 with TRBJ1-2, with D maybe TRBD1 (5 bases). Per germline, CDR1 MNHEY and CDR2 SMNVEV (reference sequence). V lost 1 base and J lost 6, with 15 bases in between. This CDR3 has 15 residues. CDR3 amino acids: CASSLFLGSGNGYTF. In nucleotides, the CDR3 is TGTGCCAGCAGTTTATTCTTGGGATCAGGGAATGGCTACACCTTC.

This rearrangement joins TRBV7-9 to TRBJ2-5, with unresolved D. The germline gives CDR1 SEHNR, CDR2 FQNEAQ (reference sequence). The ends were cut back, 1 base at V and 7 bases at J, with 10 bases in the middle. The CDR3 runs to 13 residues. The CDR3 DNA follows: TGTGCCAGCAGCTTAGAACTAACGGGGACCCAGTACTTC. Protein product: CASSLELTGTQYF.

The chain combines TRBV5-6 with TRBJ2-7, with 7 bases that match TRBD2. With V trimmed by 4 bases and J by 0 bases, 10 bases remained unmatched. The length of the CDR3 is 16 residues. Looked up from germline, CDR1 is SGHDT and CDR2 is YYEEEE. The CDR3 sequence: CASSRGVGSSSYEQYF. The CDR3 nucleotides are TGTGCCAGCAGCCGGGGGGTCGGATCGAGCTCCTACGAGCAGTACTTC.

V gene TRBV10-3 combines with J gene TRBJ1-1; D is unclear. V lost 0 bases to trimming and J lost 0 bases, with 14 bases between them. The length of the CDR3 is 17 residues. Germline V gene data show CDR1 as ENHRY and CDR2 as SYGVKD. The CDR3 DNA sequence: TGTGCCATCAGTGAGTCCGTGAGCCGCCAAATGAACACTGAAGCTTTCTTT. This translates into CAISESVSRQMNTEAFF.

This CDR3 is CASSSRGGQVLNTQYF. The CDR3 DNA is TGTGCCAGCAGCTCCCGGGGAGGACAGGTCCTGAATACGCAGTATTTT. The chain couples TRBV11-2 to TRBJ2-3, with TRBD1 as a possible D gene (7 bases). The length of the CDR3 is 16 residues. Between the trimmed V and J ends, which lost 4 bases and 7 bases, there was a span of 21 bases. Germline V gene data show CDR1 as SGHAT and CDR2 as FQNNGV.

This chain connects TRBV24-1 to TRBJ2-7, with 8 bases matching TRBD2. V gave up 9 bases and J gave up 0 bases; unmatched junction bases: 3. CDR1 and CDR2 (germline): KGHDR, SFDVKD. The CDR3 runs 13 residues. The CDR3 DNA sequence: TGTGCCACCGGAAGCGGGAGCTCCTACGAGCAGTACTTC. Translating it yields CATGSGSSYEQYF.

This chain uses TRBV11-1 with TRBJ2-1, with 9 nucleotides matching TRBD2. The junction had 6 bases not matched to a gene; V was cut back by 0 bases and J by 6 bases. CDR1 and CDR2 from the germline V gene are SGHAT and FQDESV (reference sequence). CDR3 length: 16 amino acids. CDR3 DNA sequence: TGTGCCAGCAGCTTAGCCCTTCTAGCGGGGCTCAATGAGCAGTTCTTC. Translated, it gives CASSLALLAGLNEQFF.

The chain is built from TRBV3-1 (or the pseudogene TRBV3-2) and TRBJ2-2; 8 nucleotides agree with TRBD1. This CDR3 has 15 amino acids. J gave up 6 bases and V 1 base, and 4 bases lay outside the gene matches. Germline assignment: CDR1 LGHDT and CDR2 YNNKEL (reference sequence). The CDR3 coding sequence is TGTGCCAGCAGCCAAGGACAGGGGAGATCCGGGGAGCTGTTTTTT. This sequence encodes CASSQGQGRSGELFF.

V is TRBV7-9 and J is TRBJ1-2, with D maybe TRBD1 (6 bases). V was pared by 0 bases and J by 6 bases, with 11 bases between. The germline CDR1 and CDR2 sequences are SEHNR and FQNEAQ (reference sequence). The CDR3 has 14 amino acids. DNA for the CDR3: TGTGCCAGCAGCTTAGCGCTGGGGGCGGATGGCTACACCTTC. Protein: CASSLALGADGYTF.

As DNA, the CDR3 is TGTGCCACTACGGGACAGATGAACACTGAAGCTTTCTTT. Translated, it gives CATTGQMNTEAFF. This chain joins TRBV7-2 and TRBJ1-1, with 7 bases identical to TRBD1. The CDR3 has 13 residues. Unmatched junction bases numbered 5, after V lost 10 bases and J lost 0 bases. Per germline, CDR1 SGHTA and CDR2 FQGNSA.

This chain joins TRBV7-7 and TRBJ1-1; no definite D call. V was clipped by 4 bases and J by 8 bases, with 14 bases between them. This CDR3 region has 13 residues. Germline lookup yields CDR1 SSHAT and CDR2 FNYEAQ (reference sequence). The CDR3 DNA follows: TGTGCCAGCAGCTCCAATCCGGGAACAGAAGCTTTCTTT. Translating it yields CASSSNPGTEAFF.

This clone was counted a single time. This chain connects TRBV29-1 to TRBJ1-2, with a possible D match to TRBD1 (6 bases). This CDR3 has 15 amino acids. V dropped 3 bases and J dropped 2 bases, with 16 bases sitting between them. Germline CDR1 SQVTM, CDR2 ANQGSEA. The DNA of the CDR3 is TGCAGCGTTGAGGGGGCAGGGGTCGGAAACTATGGCTACACCTTC. Protein: CSVEGAGVGNYGYTF.

The table lists this clone with a few counts. The CDR3 is CASTAGTGVANEQFF. The CDR3 DNA is TGTGCCAGCACCGCCGGGACAGGTGTCGCGAATGAGCAGTTCTTC. The V call is TRBV7-6, the J call TRBJ2-1, with 8 bases fitting TRBD1. CDR3 length: 15 amino acids. In germline, CDR1 is SGHVS, CDR2 FNYEAQ. The J segment lost 7 bases and the V segment lost 7 bases, leaving 12 bases of the junction unmatched.

This chain uses TRBV11-3 with TRBJ2-7; TRBD1 aligns across 8 bases. This CDR3 spans 15 amino acids. The J segment lost 0 bases and the V segment lost 1 base, leaving 2 bases of the junction unmatched. CDR1 is SGHNT and CDR2 is YENEEA in the germline V gene. The CDR3 coding sequence is TGTGCCAGCAGCTTAGGGGGACAGGACTCCTACGAGCAGTACTTC. It is translated as CASSLGGQDSYEQYF. Full variable domain (remainder filled in from reference TRBV11-3 and TRBJ2-7): EAGVVQSPRYKIIEKKQPVAFWCNPISGHNTLYWYLQNLGQGPELLIRYENEEAVDDSQLPKDRFSAERLKGVDSTLKIQPAELGDSAVYLCASSLGGQDSYEQYFGPGTRLTVT.

The chain couples TRBV6-2 or TRBV6-3 to TRBJ1-1, with D perhaps TRBD1 (5 bases). Between the trimmed V and J ends, which lost 6 bases and 9 bases, there was a span of 14 bases. This CDR3 spans 12 amino acids. CDR1 and CDR2 from the germline V gene are MNHEY and SVGEGT. Here the CDR3 reads CASSLGHFQAFF. The CDR3 bases are TGTGCCAGCAGCCTCGGACACTTCCAAGCTTTCTTT.

The rearrangement joins TRBV6-5 to TRBJ1-6, with 7 bases identical to TRBD1. The CDR3 is made up of 14 amino acids. Per germline, CDR1 MNHEY and CDR2 SVGAGI. J lost 7 bases, V lost 5 bases, and 5 bases had no gene match. The DNA for the CDR3 is TGTGCCAGCAGTCGGGACAGAAGCAATTCACCCCTCCACTTT. Its protein product is CASSRDRSNSPLHF.

The chain employs TRBV2 and TRBJ1-5, with 9 bases lining up with TRBD1. The length of the CDR3 is 16 residues. The germline V gene encodes CDR1 SNHLY and CDR2 FYNNEI. V shed 4 bases, J shed 2 bases, and the junction held 6 bases outside the gene matches. The CDR3 coding sequence is TGTGCCAGCAGTGGGGGGAGGGACAGGGGCAATCAGCCCCAGCATTTT. Translation gives CASSGGRDRGNQPQHF.

This chain uses TRBV7-9 with TRBJ2-3, with 7 bases matching TRBD2. Germline assignment: CDR1 SEHNR and CDR2 FQNEAQ (reference sequence). The trim removed 6 bases at V and 0 bases at J, leaving 12 bases unmatched. The CDR3 runs to 17 residues. Here the CDR3 DNA reads TGTGCCAGCAGGCGAGTTGGGCGGGAGATTAGCACAGATACGCAGTATTTT. Protein sequence: CASRRVGREISTDTQYF.

The CDR3 spells CASGAGNTNEKLFF. The CDR3 DNA is TGCGCCAGCGGCGCAGGGAATACTAATGAAAAACTGTTTTTT. This chain connects TRBV5-1 to TRBJ1-4; D perhaps matches TRBD1 (5 bases). V lost 7 bases and J lost 2, with 12 bases in between. In germline, CDR1 is SGHRS, CDR2 YFSETQ. The CDR3 contains 14 residues.

The V and J genes are TRBV6-2 or TRBV6-3 and TRBJ2-2; 10 bases line up with TRBD1. Germline V gene lookup returns CDR1 MNHEY and CDR2 SVGEGT. With 1 base clipped from V and 6 bases from J, the junction kept 8 bases outside the gene matches. The CDR3 consists of 17 residues. CDR3 bases: TGTGCCAGCAGTTACTACGGGACAGGGGAGTTGTCCGGGGAGCTGTTTTTT. Its protein product is CASSYYGTGELSGELFF.